This TCR beta chain was captured by sequencing in a study of technical replicates of blood from a few donors. V gave up 7 bases and J gave up 10 bases, with 15 bases separating them. The CDR3 consists of 12 residues. Germline V gene data show CDR1 as SGHDT and CDR2 as YYEEEE. Sequencing was performed with immunoSEQ multiplex PCR; in TCRdb, only in-frame clones are kept and a portion is missing. Seen here are approximately 97,000 clones, 95% to 97% observed once, and the top ten hold approximately 0.38%. The chain couples TRBV5-6 to TRBJ1-5; D unresolved. This clonotype was obtained from a human donor in good health. The sequenced sample consisted of T cells isolated from PBMCs. The CDR3 DNA reads as TGTGCCAGCTCCTCCTTTGAGGGCCCCCAGCATTTT. It translates to CASSSFEGPQHF.